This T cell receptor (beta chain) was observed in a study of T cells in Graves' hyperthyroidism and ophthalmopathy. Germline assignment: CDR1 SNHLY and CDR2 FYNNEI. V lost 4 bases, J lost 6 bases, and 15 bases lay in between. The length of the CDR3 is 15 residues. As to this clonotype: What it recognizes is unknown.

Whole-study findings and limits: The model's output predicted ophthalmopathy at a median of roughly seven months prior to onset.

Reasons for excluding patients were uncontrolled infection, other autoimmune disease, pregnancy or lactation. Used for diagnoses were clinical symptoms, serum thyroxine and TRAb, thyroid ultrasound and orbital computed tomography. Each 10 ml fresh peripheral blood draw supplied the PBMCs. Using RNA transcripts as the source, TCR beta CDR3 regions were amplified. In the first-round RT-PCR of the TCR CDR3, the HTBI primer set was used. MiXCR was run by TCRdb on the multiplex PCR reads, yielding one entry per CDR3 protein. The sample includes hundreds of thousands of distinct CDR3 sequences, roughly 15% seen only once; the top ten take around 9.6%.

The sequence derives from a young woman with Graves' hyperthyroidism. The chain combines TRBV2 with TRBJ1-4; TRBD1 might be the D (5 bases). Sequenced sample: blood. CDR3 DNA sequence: TGTGCCAGCAGTGGGGGGGAGAAGGTCGATGAAAAACTGTTTTTT. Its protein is CASSGGEKVDEKLFF.